One and the same sample provided the 25 T cell receptor beta chains below, sequenced in a study of regulatory dendritic cells for organ transplantation. Produced via immunoSEQ multiplex PCR; TCRdb's table is partial and in-frame only. The sample shows nearly 30,000 clones, approximately 79% of them seen only once. The sequenced sample was memory CD4+ T cells from blood. Noted subset: CD45RO+ memory T cells. All receptors come from a human donor in good health.

This clone was observed a few times. V is TRBV2 and J is TRBJ1-3; D remains ambiguous. Per the germline V gene, CDR1 is SNHLY and CDR2 is FYNNEI. This CDR3 has 13 amino acids. Trimming took 6 bases from V and 4 from J, leaving 10 bases between them. The CDR3 is CASRLRRGNTIYF. The CDR3 DNA sequence: TGTGCCAGCAGACTGCGGCGCGGAAACACCATATATTTT.

The chain recombines TRBV6-5 with TRBJ2-7, with D unclear. V was clipped by 0 bases and J by 3 bases, with 12 bases between them. This CDR3 is 15 amino acids long. Germline CDR1 is MNHEY and CDR2 is SVGAGI. The CDR3 is CASSYSQAKNYEQYF. DNA of the CDR3: TGTGCCAGCAGTTACTCGCAGGCAAAGAACTACGAGCAGTACTTC.

This clone came up a few times. The chain has TRBV9 and TRBJ1-1; maybe TRBD1 (6 bases). Trimming shortened V by 6 bases and J by 8 bases, and 20 bases separated the two germline ends. Germline CDR1 reads SGDLS; CDR2 reads YYNGEE. This CDR3 spans 14 amino acids. This CDR3 reads CASNMGGGFPEAFF. As DNA, the CDR3 is TGTGCCAGCAACATGGGAGGGGGATTCCCGGAAGCTTTCTTT.

The chain has TRBV4-2 and TRBJ2-5; no clear D gene. V was shortened by 2 bases and J by 0 bases, with 4 bases between the two germline ends. Germline lookup yields CDR1 LGHNA and CDR2 YNFKEQ. This CDR3 has 13 residues. In DNA, the CDR3 is TGTGCCAGCAGCCAAAACGACCAAGAGACCCAGTACTTC. Its protein product is CASSQNDQETQYF.

V usage is TRBV30 and J usage is TRBJ2-2; D ambiguous. V lost 2 bases, J lost 7 bases, and 5 bases lay in between. CDR1 is GTSNPN, CDR2 SVGIG, per germline (reference sequence). CDR3 length: 11 amino acids. CDR3 residues: CAWSRSGELFF. Here the CDR3 DNA reads TGTGCCTGGAGTCGGAGCGGGGAGCTGTTTTTT.

This chain links TRBV12-5 with TRBJ2-7, with D uncertain. Trimming left V 2 bases short and J 4 bases short, with 3 bases between. Germline CDR1 LGHNT, CDR2 FRNRAP. The CDR3 is 11 amino acids. The CDR3 here is CASGLRYEQYF. Written as DNA, the CDR3 is TGTGCTAGTGGTTTGAGATACGAGCAGTACTTC.

V gene TRBV19 combines with J gene TRBJ1-5; D is ambiguous. Trimming left V 3 bases short and J 3 bases short, with 3 bases between. The CDR3 contains 12 residues. Germline CDR1 reads LNHDA; CDR2 reads SQIVND (reference sequence). The CDR3 sequence is CASSITNQPQHF. The CDR3 region has the DNA TGTGCCAGTAGTATTACCAATCAGCCCCAGCATTTT.

The V and J genes are TRBV27 and TRBJ2-5; 9 nucleotides line up with TRBD1. The junction had 15 bases not matched to a gene; V was cut back by 11 bases and J by 5 bases. The CDR3 has 15 residues. Germline V gives CDR1 MNHEY, CDR2 SMNVEV (reference sequence). In DNA, the CDR3 is TGTGCCCCCCGGATGTTGGACAGGGGCGGCGAGACCCAGTACTTC. Translated, it gives CAPRMLDRGGETQYF.

This clone showed up just once. The rearrangement joins TRBV6-5 to TRBJ2-1; D is unresolved. The CDR3 covers 15 residues. Germline CDR1 and CDR2: MNHEY and SVGAGI. The V end lost 1 base, the J end lost 5 bases, and 12 bases lay between the germline ends. Written as DNA, the CDR3 is TGTGCCAGCAGTTACTTCAGTGGGCGTGACAATGAGCAGTTCTTC. Translating gives CASSYFSGRDNEQFF.

The chain is built from TRBV19 and TRBJ1-6; D possibly corresponds to TRBD1 (5 bases). V gave up 6 bases and J gave up 8 bases, with 20 bases separating them. This CDR3 comprises 16 residues. CDR1 is LNHDA and CDR2 is SQIVND in the germline V gene (reference sequence). CDR3 residues: CASSLRGTEFDSPLHF. Here the CDR3 DNA reads TGTGCCAGTAGCCTCCGGGGGACCGAGTTTGATTCACCCCTCCACTTT.

The chain links TRBV27 to TRBJ1-1; possible D gene TRBD1, 6 bases. The germline V gene has CDR1 MNHEY and CDR2 SMNVEV (reference sequence). CDR3 size: 13 residues. The V end was cut by 5 bases, the J end by 6 bases, with 13 bases between. The CDR3 sequence is CASSKRAGAEAFF. CDR3 DNA: TGTGCCAGCAGTAAACGGGCAGGGGCTGAAGCTTTCTTT.

This chain connects TRBV11-3 to TRBJ1-1, with a possible D match to TRBD1 (6 bases). Trimming cost V 1 base and J 10 bases, with 13 bases left between them. Looked up from germline, CDR1 is SGHNT and CDR2 is YENEEA. CDR3 length equals 13 residues. The CDR3 DNA is TGTGCCAGCAGCTTAGGGTCCACAGGGATAGCTTTCTTT. This translates into CASSLGSTGIAFF.

This clone was seen only a few times. The chain employs TRBV6-4 and TRBJ2-5; no clear D gene. From germline, CDR1 is MRHNA and CDR2 SNTAGT. Trimming pared 0 bases from V and 4 bases from J, leaving 6 bases between. CDR3 length equals 13 residues. This CDR3 reads CASSDSMGETQYF. As DNA, the CDR3 is TGTGCCAGCAGTGACTCGATGGGAGAGACCCAGTACTTC.

This clone has a single count. The chain links TRBV2 to TRBJ1-5; tentatively, D is TRBD1 (5 bases). Trimming shortened V by 10 bases and J by 5 bases, and 21 bases separated the two germline ends. CDR1 and CDR2 from the germline V gene are SNHLY and FYNNEI. This CDR3 region has 15 residues. The CDR3 DNA is TGTGCCACCACACCCTGGGCAGGGTTGGATCAGCCCCAGCATTTT. Translation gives CATTPWAGLDQPQHF.

The V call is TRBV2, the J call TRBJ1-6; D uncertain. Deletions cut 7 bases from V and 10 bases from J, with 11 bases between. Germline values: CDR1 SNHLY, CDR2 FYNNEI. The CDR3 has 12 residues. This CDR3 is CASNRGGSPLHF. The CDR3 DNA is TGTGCCAGCAATCGGGGTGGGTCACCCCTCCACTTT.

V gene TRBV7-9 combines with J gene TRBJ2-3; D gene uncertain. Germline values: CDR1 SEHNR, CDR2 FQNEAQ (reference sequence). The CDR3 consists of 14 residues. With 5 bases removed from V and 6 bases from J, the gap between germline ends came to 15 bases. The CDR3 bases are TGTGCCAGCAGCCGTGACCCGGTCGGGGATACGCAGTATTTT. Its translation: CASSRDPVGDTQYF.

The J gene is TRBJ2-7, the V gene TRBV7-2; D gene uncertain. V dropped 2 bases and J dropped 6 bases, with 11 bases sitting between them. This CDR3 contains 13 residues. Germline V gives CDR1 SGHTA, CDR2 FQGNSA. Written as DNA, the CDR3 is TGTGCCAGCAGCTTAAGCCCGGCGACCGAGCAGTACTTC. It encodes CASSLSPATEQYF. Full variable domain (rest looked up from reference TRBV7-2 and TRBJ2-7): GAGVSQSPSNKVTEKGKDVELRCDPISGHTALYWYRQSLGQGLEFLIYFQGNSAPDKSGLPSDRFSAERTGGSVSTLTIQRTQQEDSAVYLCASSLSPATEQYFGPGTRLTVT.

In its sample, this clone was seen a few times. The genes are TRBV28 and TRBJ1-1, with D unresolved. Trimming removed 2 bases from V and 8 bases from J, with 12 bases in between. Germline V lookup: CDR1 MDHEN, CDR2 SYDVKM. CDR3 length: 13 residues. The CDR3 loop reads CASSLTYQPEAFF. The CDR3 DNA reads TGTGCCAGCAGTTTAACTTATCAGCCCGAAGCTTTCTTT.

The rearrangement joins TRBV6-1 to TRBJ2-7; 13 positions match TRBD2. This CDR3 is 16 amino acids long. Looked up from germline, CDR1 is MNHNS and CDR2 is SASEGT. The V and J ends lost 0 bases and 5 bases, in that order; junction bases with no gene match: 4. This CDR3 is CASSEALAGGPNEQYF. CDR3 nucleotide sequence: TGTGCCAGCAGTGAAGCACTAGCGGGGGGGCCGAACGAGCAGTACTTC.

This clone was observed a few times. The rearrangement links TRBV19 to TRBJ2-5; D possibly corresponds to TRBD1 (5 bases). The germline gives CDR1 LNHDA, CDR2 SQIVND (reference sequence). This CDR3 has 14 amino acids. Trimming left V 5 bases short and J 5 bases short, with 15 bases between. The CDR3 DNA follows: TGTGCCAGTAGTTTCAGGGCAAACGGGGAGACCCAGTACTTC. Amino acid sequence: CASSFRANGETQYF.

The chain uses TRBV9 and TRBJ1-5, with 8 positions matching TRBD1. CDR1 and CDR2 from the germline V gene are SGDLS and YYNGEE. This CDR3 is built from 14 residues. J was trimmed by 7 bases and V by 3 bases; bases with no gene match: 6. The CDR3 protein is CASSAGQGGQPQHF. CDR3 bases: TGTGCCAGCAGCGCTGGACAGGGTGGGCAGCCCCAGCATTTT.

This chain's CDR3 is CASSPTSGYQETQYF. In nucleotides, the CDR3 is TGCGCCAGCAGCCCTACTTCGGGATACCAAGAGACCCAGTACTTC. The rearrangement uses TRBV4-3 and TRBJ2-5; a weak D match, TRBD2 (5 bases). The germline V gene has CDR1 LGHNA and CDR2 YSLEER. The V end lost 4 bases, the J end lost 0 bases, and 12 bases lay between the germline ends. This CDR3 contains 15 residues.

The chain carries TRBV30 and TRBJ1-5; TRBD1 is a possible D gene (6 bases). In germline, CDR1 is GTSNPN, CDR2 SVGIG (reference sequence). V was cut by 0 bases and J by 6 bases, with 15 bases left in between. The CDR3 totals 15 residues. DNA for the CDR3: TGTGCCTGGAGTGTGGGGGCCTTGCGTGGTCAGCCCCAGCATTTT. This codes for CAWSVGALRGQPQHF.

This sequence joins TRBV9 and TRBJ1-1; D remains unclear. Germline lookup yields CDR1 SGDLS and CDR2 YYNGEE. Trimming cost V 1 base and J 1 base, with 5 bases left between them. The CDR3 runs 13 residues. The chain's CDR3 is CASSVSGNTEAFF. The CDR3 DNA sequence: TGTGCCAGCAGCGTATCCGGGAACACTGAAGCTTTCTTT.

The chain recombines TRBV2 with TRBJ1-5; D gene ambiguous. The CDR3 sequence is 13 residues long. Trimming took off 2 bases at V and 6 bases at J, with 8 bases between the two ends. In germline, CDR1 is SNHLY, CDR2 FYNNEI. The CDR3 nucleotides are TGTGCCAGCAGTGAACAGTGGAGTCAGCCCCAGCATTTT. It yields the protein CASSEQWSQPQHF. Complete variable domain (other parts from reference TRBV2 and TRBJ1-5): EPEVTQTPSHQVTQMGQEVILRCVPISNHLYFYWYRQILGQKVEFLVSFYNNEISEKSEIFDDQFSVERPDGSNFTLKIRSTKLEDSAMYFCASSEQWSQPQHFGDGTRLSIL.